This T cell receptor (beta chain) was captured by sequencing in a study of beta chain features in type 1 diabetes. Study-wide results and limits: Compared with healthy donors, patients appeared to share more similar naive, central memory and regulatory TCRB repertoires.

This clone was found a few times. Its antigen remains unknown. The authors sorted CD4+ naive, central memory, regulatory and stem cell-like memory cells via CD45RO/CCR7/CD25/CD127/CD95/CD27. Sequencing targeted expressed TCRB transcripts, as all isolated RNA had been reverse transcribed. Clones were sequenced by immunoSEQ multiplex PCR, and TCRdb holds only the in-frame ones, with some missing. The repertoire includes a few hundred thousand clones, 27% of them detected once, and around 4% sits in the top ten. Germline trimming cut 5 bases from V and 2 bases from J; bases unmatched to any gene: 6. The CDR3 has 15 residues. Germline loops: CDR1 SGHAT, CDR2 FQNNGV.

The origin of this receptor is a man aged 25-45 years in good health. The sequenced material came from central memory CD4+ T cells from blood. The chain uses TRBV11-2 and TRBJ2-3, with TRBD1 matching over 8 bases. CDR3 residues: CASSMDRAFTDTQYF. The CDR3 DNA sequence: TGTGCCAGCAGCATGGACAGGGCCTTCACAGATACGCAGTATTTT.